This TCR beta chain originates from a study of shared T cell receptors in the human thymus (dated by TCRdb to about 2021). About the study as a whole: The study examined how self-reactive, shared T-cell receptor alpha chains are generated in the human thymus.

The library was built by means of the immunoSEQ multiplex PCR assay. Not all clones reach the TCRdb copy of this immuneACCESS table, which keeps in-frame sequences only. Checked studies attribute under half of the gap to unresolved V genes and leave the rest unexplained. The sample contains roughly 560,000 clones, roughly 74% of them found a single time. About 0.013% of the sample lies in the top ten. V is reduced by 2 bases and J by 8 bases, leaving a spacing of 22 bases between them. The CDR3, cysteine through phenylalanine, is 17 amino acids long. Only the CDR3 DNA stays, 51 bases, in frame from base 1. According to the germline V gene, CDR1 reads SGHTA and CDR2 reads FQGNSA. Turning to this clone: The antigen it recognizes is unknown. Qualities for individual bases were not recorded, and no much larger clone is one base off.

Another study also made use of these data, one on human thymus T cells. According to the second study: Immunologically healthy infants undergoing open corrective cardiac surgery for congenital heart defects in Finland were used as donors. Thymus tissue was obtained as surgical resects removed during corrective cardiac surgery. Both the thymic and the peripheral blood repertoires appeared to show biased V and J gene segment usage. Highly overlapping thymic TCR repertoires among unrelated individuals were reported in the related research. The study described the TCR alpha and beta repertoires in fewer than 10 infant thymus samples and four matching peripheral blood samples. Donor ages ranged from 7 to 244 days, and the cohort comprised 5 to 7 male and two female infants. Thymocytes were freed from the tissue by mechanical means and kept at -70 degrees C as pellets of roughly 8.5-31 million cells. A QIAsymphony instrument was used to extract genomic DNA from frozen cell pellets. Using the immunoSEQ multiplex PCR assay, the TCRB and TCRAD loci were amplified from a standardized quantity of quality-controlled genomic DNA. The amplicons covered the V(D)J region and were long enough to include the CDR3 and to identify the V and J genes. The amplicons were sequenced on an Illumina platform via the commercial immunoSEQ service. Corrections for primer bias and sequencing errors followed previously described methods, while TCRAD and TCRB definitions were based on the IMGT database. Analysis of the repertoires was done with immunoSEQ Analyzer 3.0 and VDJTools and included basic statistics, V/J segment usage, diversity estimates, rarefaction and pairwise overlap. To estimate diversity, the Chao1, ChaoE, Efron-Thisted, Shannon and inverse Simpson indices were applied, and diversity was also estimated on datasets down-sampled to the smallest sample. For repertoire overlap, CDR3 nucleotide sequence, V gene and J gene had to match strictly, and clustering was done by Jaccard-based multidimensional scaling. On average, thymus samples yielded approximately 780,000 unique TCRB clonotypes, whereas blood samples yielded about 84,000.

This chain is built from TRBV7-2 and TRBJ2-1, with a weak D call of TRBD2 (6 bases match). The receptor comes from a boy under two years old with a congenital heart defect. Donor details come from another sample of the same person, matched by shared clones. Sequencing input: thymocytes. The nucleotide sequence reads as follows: TGTGCCAGCAGCTTACCCTATCTTCCGGGAGTGAGCGATGAGCAGTTCTTC. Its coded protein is CASSLPYLPGVSDEQFF.